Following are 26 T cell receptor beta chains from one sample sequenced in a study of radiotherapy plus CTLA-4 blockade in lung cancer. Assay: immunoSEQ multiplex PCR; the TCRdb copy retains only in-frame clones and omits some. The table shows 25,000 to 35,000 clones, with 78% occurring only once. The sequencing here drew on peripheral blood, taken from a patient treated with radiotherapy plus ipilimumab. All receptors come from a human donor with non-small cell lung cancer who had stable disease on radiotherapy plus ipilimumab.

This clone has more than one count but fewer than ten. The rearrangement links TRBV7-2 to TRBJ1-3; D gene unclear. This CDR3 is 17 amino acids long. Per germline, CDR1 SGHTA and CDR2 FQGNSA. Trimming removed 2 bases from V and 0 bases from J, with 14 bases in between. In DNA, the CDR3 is TGTGCCAGCAGCTTAACCCCAACAGCGCTCTCTGGAAACACCATATATTTT. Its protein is CASSLTPTALSGNTIYF.

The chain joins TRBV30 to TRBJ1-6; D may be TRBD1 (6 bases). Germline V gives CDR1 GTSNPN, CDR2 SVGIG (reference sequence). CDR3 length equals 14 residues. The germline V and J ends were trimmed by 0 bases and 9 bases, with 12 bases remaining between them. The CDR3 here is CAWSVRGGGSPLHF. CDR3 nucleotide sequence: TGTGCCTGGAGTGTCAGGGGAGGGGGTTCACCCCTCCACTTT.

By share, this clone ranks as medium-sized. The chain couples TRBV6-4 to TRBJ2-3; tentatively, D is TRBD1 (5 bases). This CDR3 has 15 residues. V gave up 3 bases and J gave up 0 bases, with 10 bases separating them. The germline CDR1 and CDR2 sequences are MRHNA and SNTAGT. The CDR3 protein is CASSETVLSTDTQYF. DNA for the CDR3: TGTGCCAGCAGTGAGACAGTCCTTAGCACAGATACGCAGTATTTT.

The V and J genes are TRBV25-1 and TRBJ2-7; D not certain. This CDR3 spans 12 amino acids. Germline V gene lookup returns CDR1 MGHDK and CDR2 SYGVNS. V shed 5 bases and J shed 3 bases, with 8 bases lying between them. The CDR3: CASSPTGYEQYF. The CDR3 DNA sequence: TGTGCCAGCAGTCCAACGGGCTACGAGCAGTACTTC.

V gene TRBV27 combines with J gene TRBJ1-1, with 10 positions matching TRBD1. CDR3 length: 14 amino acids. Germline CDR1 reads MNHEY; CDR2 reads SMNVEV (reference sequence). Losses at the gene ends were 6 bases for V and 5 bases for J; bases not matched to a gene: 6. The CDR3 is CASRTGGWGTEAFF. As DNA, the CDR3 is TGTGCCAGCAGGACAGGGGGCTGGGGAACTGAAGCTTTCTTT.

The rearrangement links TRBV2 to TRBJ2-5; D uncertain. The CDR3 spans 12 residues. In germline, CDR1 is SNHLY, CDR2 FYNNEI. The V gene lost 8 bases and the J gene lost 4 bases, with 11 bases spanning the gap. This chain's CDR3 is CASFKLTETQYF. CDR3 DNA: TGTGCCAGCTTTAAACTGACAGAGACCCAGTACTTC.

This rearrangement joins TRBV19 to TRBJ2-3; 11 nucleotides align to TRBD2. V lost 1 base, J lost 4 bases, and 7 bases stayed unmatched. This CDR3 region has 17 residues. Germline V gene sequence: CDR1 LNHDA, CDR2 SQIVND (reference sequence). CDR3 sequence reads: CASSIVSLAGGPDTQYF. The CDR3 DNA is TGTGCCAGTAGTATAGTCTCGCTAGCGGGGGGTCCAGATACGCAGTATTTT.

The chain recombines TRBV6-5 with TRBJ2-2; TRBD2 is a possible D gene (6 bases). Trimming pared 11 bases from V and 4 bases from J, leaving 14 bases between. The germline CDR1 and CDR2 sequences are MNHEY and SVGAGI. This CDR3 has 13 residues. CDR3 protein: CAAREGGTGELFF. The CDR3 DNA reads TGTGCCGCTAGAGAGGGAGGCACCGGGGAGCTGTTTTTT.

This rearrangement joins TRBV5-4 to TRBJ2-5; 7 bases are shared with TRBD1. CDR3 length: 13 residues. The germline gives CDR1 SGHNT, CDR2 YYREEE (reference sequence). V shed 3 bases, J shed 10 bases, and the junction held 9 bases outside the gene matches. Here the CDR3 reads CASSSGTVAYQYF. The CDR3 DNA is TGTGCCAGCAGCTCCGGGACAGTAGCTTACCAGTACTTC.

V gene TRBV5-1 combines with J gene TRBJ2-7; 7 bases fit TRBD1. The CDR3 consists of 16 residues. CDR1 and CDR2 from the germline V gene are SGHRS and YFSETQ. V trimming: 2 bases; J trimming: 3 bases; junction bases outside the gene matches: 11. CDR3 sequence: CASSFSTGAEYYEQYF. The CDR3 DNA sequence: TGCGCCAGCAGCTTTAGTACAGGGGCGGAGTACTACGAGCAGTACTTC.

CDR3 nucleotides: TGTGCCAGCAGTGAAGCGGGGGGGGGCTCACCCCTCCACTTT. Translation gives CASSEAGGGSPLHF. J is TRBJ1-6 and V is TRBV6-1; D possibly corresponds to TRBD1 (6 bases). The CDR3 sequence is 14 residues long. V dropped 0 bases and J dropped 10 bases, with 10 bases sitting between them. Germline V gene sequence: CDR1 MNHNS, CDR2 SASEGT.

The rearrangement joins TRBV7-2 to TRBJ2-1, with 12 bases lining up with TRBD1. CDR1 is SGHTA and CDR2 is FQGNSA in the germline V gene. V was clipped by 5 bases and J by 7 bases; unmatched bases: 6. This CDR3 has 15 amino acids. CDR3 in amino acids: CASSRGQGASNEQFF. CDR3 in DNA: TGTGCCAGCAGCCGGGGACAGGGGGCGTCGAATGAGCAGTTCTTC.

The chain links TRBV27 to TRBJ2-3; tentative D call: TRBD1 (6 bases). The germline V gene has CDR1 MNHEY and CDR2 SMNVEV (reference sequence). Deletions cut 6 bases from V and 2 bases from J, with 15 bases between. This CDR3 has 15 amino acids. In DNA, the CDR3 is TGTGCCAGCAGGAAGGGGGAGTCCTTCACAGATACGCAGTATTTT. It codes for CASRKGESFTDTQYF.

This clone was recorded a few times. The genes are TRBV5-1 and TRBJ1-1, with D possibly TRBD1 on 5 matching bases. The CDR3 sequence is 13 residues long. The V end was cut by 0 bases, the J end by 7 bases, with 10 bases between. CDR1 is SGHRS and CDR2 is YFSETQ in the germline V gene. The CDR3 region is CASSLGAGGEAFF. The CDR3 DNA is TGCGCCAGCAGCTTGGGGGCCGGGGGTGAAGCTTTCTTT.

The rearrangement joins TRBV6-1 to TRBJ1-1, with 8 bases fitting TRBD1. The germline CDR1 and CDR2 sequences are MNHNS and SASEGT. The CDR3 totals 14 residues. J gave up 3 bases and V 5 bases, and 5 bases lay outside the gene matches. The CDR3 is CASSRDRRHTEAFF. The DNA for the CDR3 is TGTGCCAGCAGTAGGGACAGGCGACACACTGAAGCTTTCTTT.

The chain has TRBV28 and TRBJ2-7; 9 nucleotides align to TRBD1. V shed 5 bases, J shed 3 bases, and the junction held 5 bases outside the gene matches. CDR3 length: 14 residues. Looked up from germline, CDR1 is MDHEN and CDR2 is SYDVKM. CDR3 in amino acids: CASSGGTGLYEQYV. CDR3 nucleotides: TGTGCCAGCAGTGGAGGGACAGGGCTCTACGAGCAGTACGTC.

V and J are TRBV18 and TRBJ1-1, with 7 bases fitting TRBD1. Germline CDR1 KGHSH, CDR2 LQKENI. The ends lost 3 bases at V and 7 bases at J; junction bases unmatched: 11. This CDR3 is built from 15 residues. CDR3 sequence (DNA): TGTGCCAGCTCACCGCTACAGGGGAAGCGCAATGAAGCTTTCTTT. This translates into CASSPLQGKRNEAFF.

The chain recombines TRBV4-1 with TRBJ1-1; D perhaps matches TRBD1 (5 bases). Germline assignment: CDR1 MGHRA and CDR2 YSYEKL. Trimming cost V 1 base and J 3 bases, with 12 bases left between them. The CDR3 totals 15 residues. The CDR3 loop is CASSQGRAVYTEAFF. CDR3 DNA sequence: TGCGCCAGCAGCCAAGGCAGGGCAGTGTACACTGAAGCTTTCTTT.

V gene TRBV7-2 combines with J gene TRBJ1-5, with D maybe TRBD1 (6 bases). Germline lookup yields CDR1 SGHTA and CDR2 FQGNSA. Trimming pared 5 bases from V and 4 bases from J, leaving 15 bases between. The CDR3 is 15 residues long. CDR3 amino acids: CASSPTGFPNQPQHF. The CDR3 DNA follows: TGTGCCAGCAGCCCTACAGGGTTCCCTAATCAGCCCCAGCATTTT.

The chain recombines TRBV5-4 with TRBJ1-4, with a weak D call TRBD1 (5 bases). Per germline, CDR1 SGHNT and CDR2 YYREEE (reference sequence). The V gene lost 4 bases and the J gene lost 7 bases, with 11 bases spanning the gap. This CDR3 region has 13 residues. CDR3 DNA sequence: TGTGCCAGCAGCCCCTGGGGGTCTGAAAAACTGTTTTTT. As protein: CASSPWGSEKLFF.

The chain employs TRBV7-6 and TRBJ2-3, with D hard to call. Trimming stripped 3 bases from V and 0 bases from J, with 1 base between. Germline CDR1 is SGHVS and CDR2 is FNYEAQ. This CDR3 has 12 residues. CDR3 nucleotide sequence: TGTGCCAGCAGCTTGAGCACAGATACGCAGTATTTT. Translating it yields CASSLSTDTQYF.

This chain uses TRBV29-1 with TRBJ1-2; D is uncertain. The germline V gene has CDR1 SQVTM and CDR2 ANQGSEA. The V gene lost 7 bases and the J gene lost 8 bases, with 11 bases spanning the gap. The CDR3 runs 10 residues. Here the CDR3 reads CSGEEGGYTF. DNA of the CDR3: TGCAGCGGCGAAGAAGGCGGCTACACCTTC.

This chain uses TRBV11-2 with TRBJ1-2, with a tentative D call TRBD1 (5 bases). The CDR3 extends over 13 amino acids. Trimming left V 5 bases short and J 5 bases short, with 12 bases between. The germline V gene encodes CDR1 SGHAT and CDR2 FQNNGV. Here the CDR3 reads CASSHGGVYGYTF. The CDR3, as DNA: TGTGCCAGCAGCCACGGAGGGGTGTATGGCTACACCTTC.

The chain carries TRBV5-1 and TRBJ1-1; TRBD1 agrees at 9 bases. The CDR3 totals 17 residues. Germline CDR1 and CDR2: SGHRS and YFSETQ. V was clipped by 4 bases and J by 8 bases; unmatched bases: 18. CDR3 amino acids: CASSRELDRGLGGEAFF. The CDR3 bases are TGCGCCAGCAGCCGGGAACTGGACAGGGGACTTGGGGGAGAAGCTTTCTTT.

The CDR3 DNA reads as TGTGCCAGCAGTTACGCCGGCTCCTACGAGCAGTACTTC. It encodes CASSYAGSYEQYF. V and J are TRBV6-5 and TRBJ2-7; D is uncertain. From germline, CDR1 is MNHEY and CDR2 SVGAGI. Deletions cut 2 bases from V and 0 bases from J, with 5 bases between. The CDR3 runs 13 residues.

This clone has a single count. CDR3 protein: CASSIRAGGPPGELFF. CDR3 nucleotides: TGTGCCAGTAGTATTAGAGCGGGGGGGCCCCCCGGGGAGCTGTTTTTT. This chain joins TRBV19 and TRBJ2-2; 10 bases align to TRBD2. In germline, CDR1 is LNHDA, CDR2 SQIVND (reference sequence). The CDR3 has 16 residues. Trimming at V came to 3 bases and at J to 6 bases, leaving 7 bases not matched to a gene.